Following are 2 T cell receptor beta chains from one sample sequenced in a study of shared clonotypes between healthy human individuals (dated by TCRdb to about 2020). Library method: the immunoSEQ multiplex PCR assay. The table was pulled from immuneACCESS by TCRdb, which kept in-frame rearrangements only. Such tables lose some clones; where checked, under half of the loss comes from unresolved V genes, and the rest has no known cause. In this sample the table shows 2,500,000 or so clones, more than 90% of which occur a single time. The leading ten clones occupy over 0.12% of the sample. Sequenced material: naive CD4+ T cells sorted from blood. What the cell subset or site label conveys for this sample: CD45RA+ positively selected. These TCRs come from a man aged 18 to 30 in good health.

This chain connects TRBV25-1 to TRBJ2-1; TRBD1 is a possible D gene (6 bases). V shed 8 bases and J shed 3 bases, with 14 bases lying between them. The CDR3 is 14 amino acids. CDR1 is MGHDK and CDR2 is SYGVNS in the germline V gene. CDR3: CASRNGGIYNEQFF. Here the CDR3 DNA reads TGTGCCAGCCGAAATGGGGGCATCTACAATGAGCAGTTCTTC.

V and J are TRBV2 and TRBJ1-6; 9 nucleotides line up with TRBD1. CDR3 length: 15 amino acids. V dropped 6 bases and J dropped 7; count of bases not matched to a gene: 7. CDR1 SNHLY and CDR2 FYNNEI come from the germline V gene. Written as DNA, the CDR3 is TGTGCCAGCAGCCTGGGACAGGGAAAGAATTCACCCCTCCACTTT. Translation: CASSLGQGKNSPLHF.